The sequence of this T cell receptor (beta chain) was determined in a study of T cell responses to AZD1222 COVID-19 vaccine. Here immunoSEQ multiplex PCR was the method, and the copy in TCRdb shows in-frame clones only, minus some. The repertoire holds 120,000 to 150,000 clones, with about 89% as singletons. This clone has only a few counts. V was pared by 1 base and J by 3 bases, with 3 bases of the junction left unmatched. The CDR3 is 14 residues long. Germline-derived CDR1 and CDR2 are SQVTM and ANQGSEA. The V and J genes are TRBV29-1 and TRBJ2-1; 7 nucleotides agree with TRBD2. The TCR comes from an adult in good health. Specimen: peripheral blood, collected on day 0 of AZD1222 vaccination. CDR3 in amino acids: CSVEGGRGYNEQFF. The CDR3 nucleotides read TGCAGCGTTGAAGGGGGGAGGGGCTACAATGAGCAGTTCTTC.